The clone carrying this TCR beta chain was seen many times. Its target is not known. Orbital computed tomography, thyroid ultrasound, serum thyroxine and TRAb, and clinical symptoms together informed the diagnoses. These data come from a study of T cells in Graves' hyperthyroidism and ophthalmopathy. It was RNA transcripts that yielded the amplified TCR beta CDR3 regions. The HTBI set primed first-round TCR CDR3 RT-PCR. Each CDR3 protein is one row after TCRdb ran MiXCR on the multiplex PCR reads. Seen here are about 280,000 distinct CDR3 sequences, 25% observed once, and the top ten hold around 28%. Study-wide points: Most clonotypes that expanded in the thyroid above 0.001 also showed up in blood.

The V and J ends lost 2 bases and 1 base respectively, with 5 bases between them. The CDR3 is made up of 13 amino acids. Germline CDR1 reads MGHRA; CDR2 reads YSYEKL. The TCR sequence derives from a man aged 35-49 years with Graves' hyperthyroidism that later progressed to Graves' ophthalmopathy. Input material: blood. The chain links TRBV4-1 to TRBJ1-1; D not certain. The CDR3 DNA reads TGCGCCAGCAGCCAAACACAGAACACTGAAGCTTTCTTT. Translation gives CASSQTQNTEAFF.